This TCR beta chain was recorded in a study of T cells in women clearing cervical HPV infection. Study at large: Case blood was drawn when the lesion was first found; control blood after infection became undetectable. Study-wide findings and caveats: Combining TCR richness with V gene abundances gave roughly 0.8 AUC.

The CDR3 extends over 13 amino acids. The V end was cut by 2 bases, the J end by 4 bases, with 6 bases between. CDR1 is SGHVS and CDR2 is FQNEAQ in the germline V gene. TCRdb keeps only in-frame clones here, not all; method: immunoSEQ multiplex PCR. Recorded for this sample: around 30,000 clones. As concerns this clone: Antigen: not known. The sequence runs out 3 residues before the end of the CDR3; the remainder is reconstructed from the germline J gene.

The specimen was blood buffy coat. The chain employs TRBV7-8 and TRBJ1-3; no definite D call. The clonotype comes from a woman between 18 and 69 years old with a cervical HPV16 infection that either progressed to CIN3+ or cleared (not recorded which). The CDR3 spells CASSLNAGNTIYF. The DNA read from the CDR3 is TGTGCCAGCAGCTTAAATGCGGGAAACACC.